Presented here are 7 T cell receptor beta chains from one specimen sequenced in a study of T-cell memory formation after mild COVID-19. TCRdb fed the 5' RACE reads into MiXCR, producing one record per CDR3 protein. The repertoire holds around 390,000 distinct CDR3 sequences, 15% to 20% seen once, with 20% to 25% in the top ten. Specimen: PBMCs or a T cell subset sorted from them (not recorded which). The receptor source for this set is a man younger than 30 who had mild COVID-19 (a few samples of this study predate the infection). Cell type and time point are not known.

This clonotype was detected a few times. The chain employs TRBV6-5 and TRBJ2-1; D ambiguous. Germline CDR1 MNHEY, CDR2 SVGAGI. V lost 0 bases and J 4 bases, leaving 7 bases between the germline ends. This CDR3 is 14 amino acids long. CDR3 in amino acids: CASSYSSTYNEQFF. The CDR3 nucleotides are TGTGCCAGCAGTTACTCGAGTACTTACAATGAGCAGTTCTTC.

This clonotype was observed a few times. The chain uses TRBV27 and TRBJ1-4, with 8 bases fitting TRBD1. Looked up from germline, CDR1 is MNHEY and CDR2 is SMNVEV (reference sequence). This CDR3 is built from 17 residues. With 2 bases clipped from V and 2 bases from J, the junction kept 7 bases outside the gene matches. CDR3: CASSLTPGGSTNEKLFF. The CDR3 bases are TGTGCCAGCAGTTTAACTCCAGGGGGCTCTACTAATGAAAAACTGTTTTTT.

This sequence joins TRBV13 and TRBJ2-3; D is unresolved. The CDR3 is 15 residues long. Per the germline V gene, CDR1 is PRHDT and CDR2 is FYEKMQ (reference sequence). The V and J ends lost 5 bases and 8 bases respectively, with 20 bases between them. CDR3 nucleotides: TGTGCCAGCAGCCCCACCCCCCAGACTCCAACTACGCAGTATTTT. This codes for CASSPTPQTPTTQYF.

Comments on this clonotype: The junction departs from germline at one end; a sequencing error may be responsible. The V call is TRBV6-6, the J call TRBJ1-1; 9 positions match TRBD1. The germline V gene has CDR1 MNHNY and CDR2 SVGAGI (reference sequence). This CDR3 is 14 amino acids long. This chain's CDR3 is CASLRDRDATEAFF. Here the CDR3 DNA reads TGTGCCAGCCTCCGGGACAGGGATGCCACTGAAGCGTTCTTT.

This clonotype was recorded a few times. V gene TRBV12-3 or TRBV12-4 combines with J gene TRBJ2-1, with TRBD2 as a possible D gene (5 bases). The CDR3 is 14 residues long. V lost 3 bases to trimming and J lost 8 bases, with 14 bases between them. Here the CDR3 DNA reads TGTGCCAGCAGTTTGGCCGGGGTTAACGATGAGCAGTTCTTC. Encoded protein: CASSLAGVNDEQFF.

This clonotype was found a few times. This chain joins TRBV28 and TRBJ2-5; a weak D match, TRBD2 (5 bases). The V end lost 3 bases, the J end lost 5 bases, and 16 bases lay between the germline ends. This CDR3 contains 15 residues. Germline V gene sequence: CDR1 MDHEN, CDR2 SYDVKM. The CDR3 DNA is TGTGCCAGCAGTTTGGCAAGGGCTGGGGAGGAGACCCAGTACTTC. It translates to CASSLARAGEETQYF.

This clonotype has at least ten counts. The chain carries TRBV7-9 and TRBJ2-2; D not resolved. The V and J ends lost 5 bases and 5 bases respectively, with 15 bases between them. The CDR3 runs to 15 residues. The germline V gene has CDR1 SEHNR and CDR2 FQNEAQ (reference sequence). The CDR3 DNA follows: TGTGCCAGCAGCCCAATCCAAAAGAGGACCGGGGAGCTGTTTTTT. Translating gives CASSPIQKRTGELFF.